Reported below is one TCR beta chain. A few counts support this clone. Its antigen target is currently unknown. Base-call qualities are not available, and no considerably larger clone is one nucleotide away. None of the patients had been given any treatment before thyroid surgery. Using T-cell receptor beta sequencing, the study looked back at clinical samples from patients collected from the early 2010s to the late 2010s. To prepare the library, PCR was applied. The sample was run on an Illumina HiSeq 4000. High-throughput sequencing was used to profile the TCR beta-chain CDR3 region of each patient. In the paper's pipeline: Drawing on CDR3 differences between clinicopathological groups, the researchers built a classifier meant to tell apart patients with distant-metastatic papillary thyroid cancer. To measure repertoire diversity the researchers used the Shannon index, while the Morisita-Horn index served to gauge how similar the tumor and blood repertoires were. TCRdb handled the public reads itself, with Q25 trimming in fastp and clone calling in MiXCR, and kept productive beta chains. None of the V and J calls come from the authors' own analysis; TCRdb made them. This sample lists about 12,000 clones; 27% were detected once. Less than 20% of the sample lies in the top ten.

After removal of 3 bases from V and 0 bases from J, the junction retains 7 bases not matched to a gene. The germline V gene supplies CDR1 KGHDR and CDR2 SFDVKD. From its cysteine to its phenylalanine, the CDR3 spans 16 amino acids. Only the CDR3 DNA stays, 48 bases, in frame from base 1. The record originates from a study of metastatic and nonmetastatic thyroid tumors (dated by TCRdb to between 2020 and 2021). Regarding the complete study: Repertoires were compared across peripheral blood and tumor or nodule tissue samples from malignant and benign thyroid patients.

Here is what the overall study found, with its caveats: In both blood and tumor samples, TCR beta diversity was reported to be significantly higher in malignant tumors than in benign nodules.

The sequence was obtained from a female donor with papillary thyroid cancer or a benign thyroid nodule (not recorded which). Some clones in this sample may be carry-over from other donors' samples. The rearranged chain carries TRBV24-1 and TRBJ2-7; TRBD1 agrees with 7 junctional bases. Sequenced input: tumor tissue. The DNA is TGTGCCACCAGTGATCGGGACAGAGAAAGCTCCTACGAGCAGTACTTC. Its translation reads: CATSDRDRESSYEQYF.